This T cell receptor (beta chain) was sequenced for a study of blood T cell repertoires in COVID-19. Trimming took 6 bases from V and 1 from J; bases not matched to a gene: 13. The germline CDR1 and CDR2 sequences are SGHAT and FQNNGV. This CDR3 contains 17 residues. As handled by the study authors: Quantification of nucleated cells was approximated via reference gene primer amplification. The protocol was immunoSEQ multiplex PCR, while the TCRdb copy is restricted to in-frame clones and leaves out a portion. Clonal size and the V and J genes are those of that table, whereas D and trimming came from the DNA. The sample shows about 130,000 clones, roughly 83% of them seen only once.

This clonotype was obtained from a woman between 45 and 65 years old with acute or convalescent COVID-19. The sequenced material came from peripheral blood. This sequence joins TRBV11-2 and TRBJ2-7; 9 bases are a match to TRBD1. Here the CDR3 DNA reads TGTGCCAGCAGATCCGGGACAGGGTCTGGCGTATCCTACGAGCAGTACTTC. Its translation is CASRSGTGSGVSYEQYF.